The T cell receptor (beta chain) described here comes from a study of chemoradiotherapy in HPV16-positive cancers (dated by TCRdb to 2021 to 2024). Describing the broader study: Functional T-cell assays on cells from a couple of HPV16-positive patients defined candidate HPV-specific T-cell clones and common TCR motifs. The study asked whether T-cell immunity against the HPV oncoproteins E6 and E7 changes during chemoradiotherapy and whether it affects survival. The candidate HPV-specific TCRs and motifs were subsequently tracked in TCR repertoires obtained from roughly 90 patients with HPV-related cancers. Study-wide findings and limitations: In HPV16-positive patients, expansion of HPV-responsive T cells during chemoradiotherapy was associated with improved recurrence-free survival. Only two HPV16-positive patients were used to derive the functional definition of HPV-specific T cells, and the survival association was reported for HPV16-positive patients. Expansion of candidate HPV-specific clones and E7-related TCR motifs was observed in the tumor microenvironment during treatment, whereas no such expansion was observed for non-HPV-specific T cells.

Because repertoires were sampled repeatedly during chemoradiotherapy, clonal expansion in the tumor microenvironment could be followed. Library creation used the immunoSEQ multiplex PCR assay. In its TCRdb copy, this immuneACCESS table keeps in-frame sequences only and misses some clones. Where compared with another copy, unresolved V genes explain less than half of these, and the others have no known cause. The sample has approximately 3,300 clones on record, 80% to 95% of them singletons. The ten largest clonotypes hold about 2.5% of the sample. Comments on this clone: No cognate antigen has been identified for it. Base qualities are missing; no much larger clone stands one base away.

CDR1 and CDR2 (SGHRS, YFSETQ) derive from the germline V gene. The CDR3 runs 16 amino acids, cysteine and phenylalanine included. Just CDR3 DNA is preserved here, 48 bases in frame from base 1. Unmatched junction bases come to 12, with V trimmed by 4 bases and J by 3 bases. Sample: tumor tissue, taken from a patient who underwent chemoradiotherapy. This sequence uses TRBV5-1 and TRBJ1-1; a stretch of 7 junction bases matches TRBD1. This TCR was sampled from a human donor with HPV-associated anogenital cancer. The CDR3: CASSAGAGGRDTEAFF. The DNA sequence follows: TGCGCCAGCAGCGCCGGGGCAGGGGGAAGGGACACTGAAGCTTTCTTT.